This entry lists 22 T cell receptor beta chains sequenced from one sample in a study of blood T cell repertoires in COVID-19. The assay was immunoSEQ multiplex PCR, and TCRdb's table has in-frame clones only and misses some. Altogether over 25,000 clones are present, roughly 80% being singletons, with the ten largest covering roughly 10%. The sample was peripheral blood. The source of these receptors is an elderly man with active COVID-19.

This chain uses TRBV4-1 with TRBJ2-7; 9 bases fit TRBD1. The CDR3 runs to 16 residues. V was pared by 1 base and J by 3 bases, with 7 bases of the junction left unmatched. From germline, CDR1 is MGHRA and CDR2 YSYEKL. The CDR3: CASSQVGTGTLYEQYF. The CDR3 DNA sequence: TGCGCCAGCAGCCAAGTGGGGACAGGGACCCTCTACGAGCAGTACTTC.

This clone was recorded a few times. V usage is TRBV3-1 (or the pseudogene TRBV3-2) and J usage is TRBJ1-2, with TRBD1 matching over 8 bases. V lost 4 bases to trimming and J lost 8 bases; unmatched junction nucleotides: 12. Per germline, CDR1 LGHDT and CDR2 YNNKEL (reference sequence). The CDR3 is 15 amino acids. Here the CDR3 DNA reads TGTGCCAGCAGCCTCCGGCCCAGGACAGGGTCCGGCTACACCTTC. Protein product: CASSLRPRTGSGYTF.

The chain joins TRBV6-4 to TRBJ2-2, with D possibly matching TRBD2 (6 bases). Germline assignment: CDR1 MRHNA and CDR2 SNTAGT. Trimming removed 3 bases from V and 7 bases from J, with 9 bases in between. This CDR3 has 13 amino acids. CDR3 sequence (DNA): TGTGCCAGCAGTGATTGGGGAGGCGGGGAGCTGTTTTTT. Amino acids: CASSDWGGGELFF.

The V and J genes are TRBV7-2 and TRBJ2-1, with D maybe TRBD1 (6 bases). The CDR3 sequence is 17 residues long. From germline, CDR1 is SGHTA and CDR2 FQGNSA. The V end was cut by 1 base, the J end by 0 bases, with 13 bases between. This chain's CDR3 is CASSLVTGMGSYNEQFF. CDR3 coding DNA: TGTGCCAGCAGCTTAGTTACAGGGATGGGCTCCTACAATGAGCAGTTCTTC.

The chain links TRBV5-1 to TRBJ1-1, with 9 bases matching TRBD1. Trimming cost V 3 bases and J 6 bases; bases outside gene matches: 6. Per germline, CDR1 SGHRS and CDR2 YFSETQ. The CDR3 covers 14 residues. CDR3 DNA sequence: TGCGCCAGCAGCTGGACAGGGGCTTCTCCTGAAGCTTTCTTT. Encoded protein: CASSWTGASPEAFF.

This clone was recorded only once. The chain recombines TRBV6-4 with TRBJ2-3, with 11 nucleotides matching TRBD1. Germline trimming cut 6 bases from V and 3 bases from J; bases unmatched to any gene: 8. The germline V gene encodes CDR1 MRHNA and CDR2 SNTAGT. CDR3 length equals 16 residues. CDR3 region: CASRMEGDRGTDTQYF. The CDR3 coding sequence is TGTGCCAGCAGGATGGAGGGGGACAGGGGGACAGATACGCAGTATTTT.

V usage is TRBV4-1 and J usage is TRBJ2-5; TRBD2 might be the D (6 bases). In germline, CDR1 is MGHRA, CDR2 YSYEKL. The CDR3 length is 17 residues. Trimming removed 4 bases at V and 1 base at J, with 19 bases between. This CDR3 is CASSLAGLSGVQETQYF. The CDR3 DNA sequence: TGCGCCAGCAGCCTAGCAGGGTTATCGGGGGTCCAAGAGACCCAGTACTTC.

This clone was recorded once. Here the CDR3 reads CSVSEEPYYGYTF. Here the CDR3 DNA reads TGCAGCGTATCCGAAGAGCCCTACTATGGCTACACCTTC. The rearrangement links TRBV29-1 to TRBJ1-2; unclear D gene. This CDR3 region has 13 residues. V gave up 6 bases and J gave up 3 bases, with 14 bases separating them. In germline, CDR1 is SQVTM, CDR2 ANQGSEA.

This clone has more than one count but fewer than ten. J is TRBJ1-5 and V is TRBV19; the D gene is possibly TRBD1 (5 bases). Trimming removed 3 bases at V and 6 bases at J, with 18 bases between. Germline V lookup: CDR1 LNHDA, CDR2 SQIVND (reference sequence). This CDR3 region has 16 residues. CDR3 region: CASSIELGRGGQPQHF. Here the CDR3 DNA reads TGTGCCAGTAGTATCGAGCTAGGAAGGGGTGGTCAGCCCCAGCATTTT.

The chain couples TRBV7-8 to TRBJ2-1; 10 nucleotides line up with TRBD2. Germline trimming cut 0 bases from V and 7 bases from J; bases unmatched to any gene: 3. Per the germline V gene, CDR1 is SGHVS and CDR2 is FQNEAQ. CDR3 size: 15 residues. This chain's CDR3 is CASSLAAGGYNEQFF. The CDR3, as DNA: TGTGCCAGCAGCTTAGCAGCGGGGGGGTATAATGAGCAGTTCTTC.

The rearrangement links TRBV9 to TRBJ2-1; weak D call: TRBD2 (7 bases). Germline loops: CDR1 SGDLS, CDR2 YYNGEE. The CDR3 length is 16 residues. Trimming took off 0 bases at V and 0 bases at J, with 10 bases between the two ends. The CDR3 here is CASSVVAGASYNEQFF. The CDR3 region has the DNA TGTGCCAGCAGCGTAGTGGCGGGGGCCTCCTACAATGAGCAGTTCTTC. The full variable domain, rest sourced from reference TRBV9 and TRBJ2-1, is DSGVTQTPKHLITATGQRVTLRCSPRSGDLSVYWYQQSLDQGLQFLIQYYNGEERAKGNILERFSAQQFPDLHSELNLSSLELGDSALYFCASSVVAGASYNEQFFGPGTRLTVL.

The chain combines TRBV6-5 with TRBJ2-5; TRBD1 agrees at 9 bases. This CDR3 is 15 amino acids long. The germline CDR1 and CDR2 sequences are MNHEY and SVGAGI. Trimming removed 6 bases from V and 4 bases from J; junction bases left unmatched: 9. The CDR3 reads CASRWGQGWGETQYF. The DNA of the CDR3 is TGTGCCAGCAGATGGGGACAGGGTTGGGGAGAGACCCAGTACTTC.

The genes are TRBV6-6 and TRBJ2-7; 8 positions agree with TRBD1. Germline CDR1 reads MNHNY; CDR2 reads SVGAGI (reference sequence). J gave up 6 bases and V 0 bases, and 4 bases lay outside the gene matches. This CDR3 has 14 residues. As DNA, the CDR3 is TGTGCCAGCAGTTACTCGACAGGGGAACCCGAGCAGTACTTC. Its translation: CASSYSTGEPEQYF.

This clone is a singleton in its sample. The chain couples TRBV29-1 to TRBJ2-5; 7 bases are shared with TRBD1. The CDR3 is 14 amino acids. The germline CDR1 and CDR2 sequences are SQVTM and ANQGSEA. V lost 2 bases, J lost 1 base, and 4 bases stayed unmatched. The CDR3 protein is CSVEPGQRQETQYF. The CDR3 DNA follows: TGCAGCGTTGAACCGGGACAGCGCCAAGAGACCCAGTACTTC.

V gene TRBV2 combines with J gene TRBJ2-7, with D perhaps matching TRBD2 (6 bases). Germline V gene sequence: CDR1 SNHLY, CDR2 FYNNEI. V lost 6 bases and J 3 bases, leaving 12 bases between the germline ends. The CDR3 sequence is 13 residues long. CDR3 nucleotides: TGTGCCAGCAGACCGGCCGGGGGCTACGAGCAGTACTTC. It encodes CASRPAGGYEQYF. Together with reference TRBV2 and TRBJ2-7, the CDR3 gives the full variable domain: EPEVTQTPSHQVTQMGQEVILRCVPISNHLYFYWYRQILGQKVEFLVSFYNNEISEKSEIFDDQFSVERPDGSNFTLKIRSTKLEDSAMYFCASRPAGGYEQYFGPGTRLTVT.

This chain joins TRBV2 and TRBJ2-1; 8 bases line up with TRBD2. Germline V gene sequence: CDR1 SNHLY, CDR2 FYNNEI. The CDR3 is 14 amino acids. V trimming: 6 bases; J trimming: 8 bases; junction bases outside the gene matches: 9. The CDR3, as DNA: TGTGCCAGCAGCCCGGGACTAGGGTTCCATGAGCAGTTCTTC. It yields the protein CASSPGLGFHEQFF.

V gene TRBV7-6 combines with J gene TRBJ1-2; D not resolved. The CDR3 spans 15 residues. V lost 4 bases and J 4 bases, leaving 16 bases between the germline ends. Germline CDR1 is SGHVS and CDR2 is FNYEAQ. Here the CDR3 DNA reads TGTGCCAGCAGCTCCCAACGGGATGGGAGCTATGGCTACACCTTC. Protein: CASSSQRDGSYGYTF. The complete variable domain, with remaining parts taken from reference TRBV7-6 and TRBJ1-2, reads GAGVSQSPRYKVTKRGQDVALRCDPISGHVSLYWYRQALGQGPEFLTYFNYEAQQDKSGLPNDRFSAERPEGSISTLTIQRTEQRDSAMYRCASSSQRDGSYGYTFGSGTRLTVV.

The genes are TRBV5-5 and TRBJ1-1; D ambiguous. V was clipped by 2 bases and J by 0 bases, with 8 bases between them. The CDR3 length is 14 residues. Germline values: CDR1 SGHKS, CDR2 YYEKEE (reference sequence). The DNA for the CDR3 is TGTGCCAGCAGCTTTGAGTTTATGAACACTGAAGCTTTCTTT. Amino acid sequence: CASSFEFMNTEAFF.

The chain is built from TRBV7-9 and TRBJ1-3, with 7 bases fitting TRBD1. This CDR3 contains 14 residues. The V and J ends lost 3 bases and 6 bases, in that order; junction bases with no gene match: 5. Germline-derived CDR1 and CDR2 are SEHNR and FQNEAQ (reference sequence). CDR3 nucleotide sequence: TGTGCCAGCAGCTTTGACAGGGTGGAAAACACCATATATTTT. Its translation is CASSFDRVENTIYF.

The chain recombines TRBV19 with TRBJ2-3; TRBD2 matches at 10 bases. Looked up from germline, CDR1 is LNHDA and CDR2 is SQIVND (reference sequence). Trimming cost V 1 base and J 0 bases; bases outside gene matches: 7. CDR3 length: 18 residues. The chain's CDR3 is CASSIGLAGALSTDTQYF. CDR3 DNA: TGTGCCAGTAGTATAGGACTAGCGGGCGCACTTAGCACAGATACGCAGTATTTT.

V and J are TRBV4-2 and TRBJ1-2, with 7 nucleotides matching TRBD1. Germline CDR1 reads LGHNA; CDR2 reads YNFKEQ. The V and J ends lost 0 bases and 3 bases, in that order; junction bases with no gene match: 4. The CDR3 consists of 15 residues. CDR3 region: CASSQDRQGDYGYTF. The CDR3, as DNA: TGTGCCAGCAGCCAAGATCGCCAGGGGGACTATGGCTACACCTTC.

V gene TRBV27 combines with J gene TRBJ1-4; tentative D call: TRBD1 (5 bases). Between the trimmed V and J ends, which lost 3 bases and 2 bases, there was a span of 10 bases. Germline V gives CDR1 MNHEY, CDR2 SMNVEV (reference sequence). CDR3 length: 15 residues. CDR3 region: CASSFVGLTNEKLFF. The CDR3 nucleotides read TGTGCCAGCAGTTTTGTGGGGCTGACTAATGAAAAACTGTTTTTT.